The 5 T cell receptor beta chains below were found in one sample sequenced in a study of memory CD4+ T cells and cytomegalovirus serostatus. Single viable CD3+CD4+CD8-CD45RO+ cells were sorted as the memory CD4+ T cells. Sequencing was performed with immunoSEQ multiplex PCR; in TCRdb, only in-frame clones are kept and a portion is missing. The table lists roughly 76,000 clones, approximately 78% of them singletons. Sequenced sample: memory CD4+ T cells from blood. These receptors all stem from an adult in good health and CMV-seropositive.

This CDR3 is CASSYPEAGELFF. The CDR3 DNA follows: TGTGCCAGCAGTTACCCCGAAGCCGGGGAGCTGTTTTTT. The chain joins TRBV6-6 to TRBJ2-2; no clear D gene. Trimming removed 2 bases from V and 6 bases from J, with 7 bases in between. Per germline, CDR1 MNHNY and CDR2 SVGAGI (reference sequence). This CDR3 spans 13 amino acids.

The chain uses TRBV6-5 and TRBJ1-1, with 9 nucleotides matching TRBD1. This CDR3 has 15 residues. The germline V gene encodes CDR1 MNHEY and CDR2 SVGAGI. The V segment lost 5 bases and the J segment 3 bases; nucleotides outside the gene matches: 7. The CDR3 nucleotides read TGTGCCAGCAGTAAAACAGGGGGCGGGGACACTGAAGCTTTCTTT. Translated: CASSKTGGGDTEAFF.

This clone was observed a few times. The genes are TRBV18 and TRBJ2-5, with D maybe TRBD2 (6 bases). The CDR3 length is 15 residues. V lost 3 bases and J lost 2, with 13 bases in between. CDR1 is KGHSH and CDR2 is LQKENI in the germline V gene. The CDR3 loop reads CASSPLGGTQETQYF. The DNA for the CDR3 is TGTGCCAGCTCACCCCTCGGCGGGACTCAAGAGACCCAGTACTTC.

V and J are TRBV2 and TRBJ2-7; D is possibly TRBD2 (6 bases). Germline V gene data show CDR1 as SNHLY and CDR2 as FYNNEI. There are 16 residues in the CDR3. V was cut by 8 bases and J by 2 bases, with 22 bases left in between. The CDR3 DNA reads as TGTGCCAGCCAGAAACACACGGGGGAGAACACCTACGAGCAGTACTTC. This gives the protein CASQKHTGENTYEQYF.

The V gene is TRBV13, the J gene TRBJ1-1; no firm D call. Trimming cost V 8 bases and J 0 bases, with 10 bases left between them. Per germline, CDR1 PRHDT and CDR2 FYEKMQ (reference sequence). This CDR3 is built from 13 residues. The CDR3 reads CASSQQLNTEAFF. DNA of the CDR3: TGTGCCAGCTCTCAACAGCTGAACACTGAAGCTTTCTTT. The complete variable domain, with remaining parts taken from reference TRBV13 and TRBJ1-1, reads AAGVIQSPRHLIKEKRETATLKCYPIPRHDTVYWYQQGPGQDPQFLISFYEKMQSDKGSIPDRFSAQQFSDYHSELNMSSLELGDSALYFCASSQQLNTEAFFGQGTRLTVV.